The 24 T cell receptor beta chains below all came from one sample that was sequenced in a study of immune cell composition in non-small cell lung cancer. Only in-frame clones appear in the TCRdb table, and some are missing; sequencing was by immunoSEQ multiplex PCR. The repertoire includes about 15,000 clones, 55% to 70% of them detected once, and less than 8% sits in the top ten. Sequenced input: lung tumor tissue. The receptors derive from a human donor with non-small cell lung cancer.

The CDR3: CASSSWTGIVTEAFF. CDR3 DNA: TGTGCCAGCAGTTCTTGGACAGGGATCGTCACTGAAGCTTTCTTT. The chain employs TRBV27 and TRBJ1-1; 8 bases are shared with TRBD1. V trimming: 4 bases; J trimming: 4 bases; junction bases outside the gene matches: 8. The CDR3 has 15 amino acids. Per germline, CDR1 MNHEY and CDR2 SMNVEV (reference sequence).

This clone turned up a few times. The chain joins TRBV6-1 to TRBJ1-6; tentative D call: TRBD1 (6 bases). The CDR3 spans 18 residues. Germline V gene lookup returns CDR1 MNHNS and CDR2 SASEGT. V was pared by 3 bases and J by 0 bases, with 15 bases between. This chain's CDR3 is CASSEEQGFSSYNSPLHF. Here the CDR3 DNA reads TGTGCCAGCAGTGAGGAACAGGGATTTAGCTCCTATAATTCACCCCTCCACTTT.

J is TRBJ2-7 and V is TRBV4-1; 9 positions match TRBD1. CDR3 size: 14 residues. J gave up 5 bases and V 3 bases, and 5 bases lay outside the gene matches. The V gene's germline CDR1 is MGHRA and CDR2 YSYEKL. This CDR3 is CASSQGQGPDEQYF. CDR3 DNA sequence: TGCGCCAGCAGCCAGGGACAGGGTCCCGACGAGCAGTACTTC.

The gene calls are TRBV5-1 and TRBJ2-5, with 11 bases aligning to TRBD2. Trimming at V came to 0 bases and at J to 3 bases, leaving 1 base not matched to a gene. The CDR3 has 15 residues. In germline, CDR1 is SGHRS, CDR2 YFSETQ. CDR3 residues: CASSLATSGEETQYF. The DNA of the CDR3 is TGCGCCAGCAGCTTGGCGACTAGCGGGGAAGAGACCCAGTACTTC.

The rearrangement uses TRBV7-3 and TRBJ2-1; a weak D match, TRBD1 (5 bases). Trimming cost V 1 base and J 4 bases, with 5 bases left between them. This CDR3 region has 13 residues. Germline values: CDR1 SGHTA, CDR2 FQGTGA. The CDR3 reads CASSLRQYNEQFF. The CDR3, as DNA: TGTGCCAGCAGCTTAAGACAGTACAATGAGCAGTTCTTC.

The J gene is TRBJ2-7, the V gene TRBV7-9; 11 nucleotides align to TRBD1. The J segment lost 0 bases and the V segment lost 4 bases, leaving 5 bases of the junction unmatched. The CDR3 sequence is 16 residues long. Looked up from germline, CDR1 is SEHNR and CDR2 is FQNEAQ (reference sequence). The DNA for the CDR3 is TGTGCCAGCAGCTGGACAGGGGGCCATAGCTCCTACGAGCAGTACTTC. Translation: CASSWTGGHSSYEQYF.

The chain couples TRBV7-3 to TRBJ2-6, with D maybe TRBD2 (5 bases). This CDR3 is 13 amino acids long. CDR1 is SGHTA, CDR2 FQGTGA, per germline. The germline V and J ends were trimmed by 1 base and 12 bases, with 10 bases remaining between them. The CDR3 spells CASSLSLRGVLTF. In DNA form, the CDR3 reads TGTGCCAGCAGCTTAAGTCTCCGGGGCGTCCTGACTTTC.

This clone has only a few counts. V usage is TRBV5-1 and J usage is TRBJ2-1; TRBD2 aligns across 11 bases. After removal of 5 bases from V and 5 bases from J, the junction contained 9 bases not matched to a gene. Germline V CDR1 and CDR2: SGHRS, YFSETQ. There are 16 residues in the CDR3. The CDR3 sequence: CASSPNSGGENNEQFF. CDR3 DNA: TGCGCCAGCAGTCCGAATAGCGGGGGGGAGAACAATGAGCAGTTCTTC.

This chain uses TRBV2 with TRBJ2-7; 14 bases match TRBD2. The trim removed 6 bases at V and 2 bases at J, leaving 3 bases unmatched. Germline V gives CDR1 SNHLY, CDR2 FYNNEI. The CDR3 is 15 amino acids. DNA of the CDR3: TGTGCCAGCAGGGAGACTAGCGGGGGGGCCTACGAGCAGTACTTC. Translation: CASRETSGGAYEQYF. The complete variable domain, with remaining parts taken from reference TRBV2 and TRBJ2-7, reads EPEVTQTPSHQVTQMGQEVILRCVPISNHLYFYWYRQILGQKVEFLVSFYNNEISEKSEIFDDQFSVERPDGSNFTLKIRSTKLEDSAMYFCASRETSGGAYEQYFGPGTRLTVT.

The J gene is TRBJ2-1, the V gene TRBV7-2; 12 bases are shared with TRBD1. Trimming at V came to 2 bases and at J to 8 bases, leaving 4 bases not matched to a gene. The CDR3 extends over 15 amino acids. CDR1 and CDR2 from the germline V gene are SGHTA and FQGNSA. The CDR3 DNA follows: TGTGCCAGCAGCTTACCGGGACAGGGGGCTGATGAGCAGTTCTTC. Amino acid sequence: CASSLPGQGADEQFF.

The V call is TRBV2, the J call TRBJ1-2; 9 bases are shared with TRBD1. Germline CDR1 SNHLY, CDR2 FYNNEI. V gave up 6 bases and J gave up 2 bases; unmatched junction bases: 19. There are 19 residues in the CDR3. The CDR3 DNA reads as TGTGCCAGCAGCAGGGGTGGGTGGGACAGGGTAACCCACAACTATGGCTACACCTTC. Its protein is CASSRGGWDRVTHNYGYTF.

This clone occurred a few times. This sequence joins TRBV9 and TRBJ2-7; TRBD2 is a possible D gene (5 bases). The V end lost 1 base, the J end lost 2 bases, and 10 bases lay between the germline ends. Germline CDR1 SGDLS, CDR2 YYNGEE. This CDR3 comprises 14 residues. DNA of the CDR3: TGTGCCAGCAGCGTAAATGAGGGTCCCTACGAGCAGTACTTC. Amino acids: CASSVNEGPYEQYF.

V usage is TRBV7-9 and J usage is TRBJ2-5, with TRBD2 identical over 10 bases. Trimming cost V 3 bases and J 7 bases; bases outside gene matches: 11. The germline V gene has CDR1 SEHNR and CDR2 FQNEAQ (reference sequence). The CDR3 extends over 16 amino acids. The CDR3 DNA sequence: TGTGCCAGCAGCTTCCGAAGCGGGGGGGCCGGGGGGACCCAGTACTTC. Residues: CASSFRSGGAGGTQYF.

CDR3 region: CASSLNSGGAYEQYF. The CDR3 DNA reads as TGTGCCAGCAGCTTAAATAGCGGGGGGGCCTACGAGCAGTACTTC. This chain uses TRBV7-2 with TRBJ2-7; 11 bases line up with TRBD2. CDR1 and CDR2 (germline): SGHTA, FQGNSA. V dropped 2 bases and J dropped 2; count of bases not matched to a gene: 2. The CDR3 loop spans 15 amino acids.

The chain recombines TRBV5-1 with TRBJ2-7; TRBD1 might be the D (5 bases). Germline CDR1 SGHRS, CDR2 YFSETQ. V was clipped by 3 bases and J by 3 bases, with 13 bases between them. The CDR3 runs 14 residues. The chain's CDR3 is CASSWKGSDYEQYF. DNA for the CDR3: TGCGCCAGCAGCTGGAAGGGGTCCGACTACGAGCAGTACTTC.

The table lists this clone with a few counts. CDR3 DNA: TGTGCCACCAGCAGAGAAGGAAATGCAGGGGCCTATGGCTACACCTTC. Amino acid sequence: CATSREGNAGAYGYTF. The chain carries TRBV15 and TRBJ1-2; D may be TRBD1 (6 bases). The CDR3 consists of 16 residues. The germline gives CDR1 LNHNV, CDR2 YYDKDF (reference sequence). V dropped 0 bases and J dropped 4 bases, with 15 bases sitting between them. Combining the CDR3 with reference TRBV15 and TRBJ1-2 gives the whole variable domain DAMVIQNPRYQVTQFGKPVTLSCSQTLNHNVMYWYQQKSSQAPKLLFHYYDKDFNNEADTPDNFQSRRPNTSFCFLDIRSPGLGDTAMYLCATSREGNAGAYGYTFGSGTRLTVV.

V gene TRBV29-1 combines with J gene TRBJ2-1; 14 bases are a match to TRBD2. V gave up 4 bases and J gave up 8 bases; unmatched junction bases: 4. CDR3 size: 14 residues. The germline CDR1 and CDR2 sequences are SQVTM and ANQGSEA. This CDR3 reads CSVGGTSGGDEQFF. The CDR3 nucleotides read TGCAGCGTTGGGGGGACTAGCGGGGGCGATGAGCAGTTCTTC.

The rearrangement uses TRBV7-2 and TRBJ2-7; D unresolved. The V gene lost 1 base and the J gene lost 7 bases, with 11 bases spanning the gap. The CDR3 has 13 amino acids. From germline, CDR1 is SGHTA and CDR2 FQGNSA. The DNA of the CDR3 is TGTGCCAGCAGCTTAGGGGCCCTGCCAGAGCAGTACTTC. Translating gives CASSLGALPEQYF.

This chain joins TRBV6-4 and TRBJ2-3; 11 bases agree with TRBD1. This CDR3 has 16 amino acids. Germline-derived CDR1 and CDR2 are MRHNA and SNTAGT. V gave up 5 bases and J gave up 4 bases; unmatched junction bases: 8. DNA for the CDR3: TGTGCCAGCAGTACGGCCAAGGGACAGGGGGCAGATACGCAGTATTTT. This encodes CASSTAKGQGADTQYF.

The chain carries TRBV7-2 and TRBJ1-2; 7 bases map to TRBD1. Germline CDR1 SGHTA, CDR2 FQGNSA. The CDR3 spans 13 residues. The V and J ends lost 4 bases and 6 bases, in that order; junction bases with no gene match: 5. CDR3 bases: TGTGCCAGCAGCTCGGACAGGCGAAATGGCTACACCTTC. This sequence encodes CASSSDRRNGYTF.

The CDR3 loop reads CASRQTGGAGTGELFF. The CDR3 DNA sequence: TGTGCCAGCAGACAAACAGGGGGCGCGGGGACCGGGGAGCTGTTTTTT. This chain uses TRBV7-3 with TRBJ2-2, with 9 bases fitting TRBD1. From germline, CDR1 is SGHTA and CDR2 FQGTGA. This CDR3 spans 16 amino acids. With 6 bases clipped from V and 5 bases from J, the junction kept 10 bases outside the gene matches.

This sequence joins TRBV27 and TRBJ1-6; 7 nucleotides match TRBD1. This CDR3 is built from 13 residues. After removal of 7 bases from V and 7 bases from J, the junction contained 4 bases not matched to a gene. The germline V gene has CDR1 MNHEY and CDR2 SMNVEV (reference sequence). CDR3 nucleotide sequence: TGTGCCAGCAAAGGGGGCTGGAATTCACCCCTCCACTTT. Its translation: CASKGGWNSPLHF.

The chain carries TRBV6-6 and TRBJ1-2, with 7 nucleotides matching TRBD1. Germline loops: CDR1 MNHNY, CDR2 SVGAGI (reference sequence). V shed 10 bases, J shed 2 bases, and the junction held 10 bases outside the gene matches. This CDR3 region has 14 residues. CDR3 region: CATTGWTGNYGYTF. For the CDR3, the DNA is TGTGCCACCACTGGGTGGACAGGAAACTATGGCTACACCTTC.

The chain uses TRBV28 and TRBJ1-2; possibly TRBD1 for D (5 bases). Trimming pared 2 bases from V and 0 bases from J, leaving 7 bases between. Per the germline V gene, CDR1 is MDHEN and CDR2 is SYDVKM. This CDR3 spans 14 amino acids. The CDR3 here is CASSLGGSNYGYTF. The CDR3 bases are TGTGCCAGCAGTTTAGGGGGGTCTAACTATGGCTACACCTTC.